This TCR beta chain was obtained from a study of monozygotic twins with inflammatory bowel disease. General study results and limits: Inverse Simpson values showed less TCRbeta diversity in IBD patients than in their healthy co-twins. Subtypes among T cells remained indistinguishable. The authors note that differing immunosuppressive treatments may have added variability to patient repertoires.

Comments on this clonotype: No antigen is known for it.

TCRdb reanalyzed the 5' RACE reads and collapses them to one entry per CDR3 protein, without DNA. The sample has some 150,000 distinct CDR3 sequences. CDR3 length equals 14 residues. In germline, CDR1 is LNHDA, CDR2 SQIVND (reference sequence). This chain links TRBV19 with TRBJ1-5; the TRBD1 assignment by TCRdb is unverifiable without DNA. The clonotype comes from a human donor with ulcerative colitis or Crohn's disease, or a healthy co-twin of an affected twin (not recorded which). Sequenced input: blood. The CDR3 here is CASIDRPSNQPQHF.